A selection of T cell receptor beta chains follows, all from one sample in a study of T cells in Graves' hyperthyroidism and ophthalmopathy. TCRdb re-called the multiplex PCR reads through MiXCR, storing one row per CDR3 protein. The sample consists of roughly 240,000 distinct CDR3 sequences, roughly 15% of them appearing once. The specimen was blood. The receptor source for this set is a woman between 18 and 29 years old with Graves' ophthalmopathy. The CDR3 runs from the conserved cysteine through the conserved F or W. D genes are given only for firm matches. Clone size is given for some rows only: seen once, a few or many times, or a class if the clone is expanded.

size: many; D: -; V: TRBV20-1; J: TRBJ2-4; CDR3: CSAEDRAKNIQYF; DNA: TGCAGTGCCGAGGACCGAGCCAAAAACATTCAGTACTTC
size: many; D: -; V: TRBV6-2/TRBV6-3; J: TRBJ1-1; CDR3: CASSKRENTEAFF; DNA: TGTGCCAGCAGCAAGAGAGAGAACACTGAAGCTTTCTTT
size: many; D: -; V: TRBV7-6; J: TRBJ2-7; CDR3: CASSLQGPHEQYF; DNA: TGTGCCAGCAGCTTACAGGGGCCCCACGAGCAGTACTTC
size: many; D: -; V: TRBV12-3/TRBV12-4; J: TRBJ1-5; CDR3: CASSPSVGLEQPQHF; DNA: TGTGCCAGCAGTCCCTCGGTGGGGCTTGAACAGCCCCAGCATTTT
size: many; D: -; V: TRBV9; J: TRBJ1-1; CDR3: CASSATGLGTEAFF; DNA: TGTGCCAGCAGCGCAACAGGGTTGGGCACTGAAGCTTTCTTT
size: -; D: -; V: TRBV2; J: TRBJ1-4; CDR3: CASSTTGIGEKLFF; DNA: TGTGCCAGCAGTACCACAGGGATCGGAGAAAAACTGTTTTTT
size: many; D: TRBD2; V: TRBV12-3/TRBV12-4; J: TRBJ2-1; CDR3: CASNLAGGPYEQFF; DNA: TGTGCCAGCAATTTAGCGGGAGGGCCCTATGAGCAGTTCTTC
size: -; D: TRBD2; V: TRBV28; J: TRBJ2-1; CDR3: CASSSSSGRYEQFF; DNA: TGTGCCAGCAGTTCATCTAGCGGGAGGTATGAGCAGTTCTTC
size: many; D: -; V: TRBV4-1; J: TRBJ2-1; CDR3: CASSQGLSSYNEQFF; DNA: TGCGCCAGCAGCCAAGGCCTGAGCTCCTACAATGAGCAGTTCTTC
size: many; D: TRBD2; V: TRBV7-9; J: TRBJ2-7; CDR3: CASSLAAAGLAYYEQYF; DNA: TGTGCCAGCAGCTTAGCAGCAGCGGGACTAGCGTACTACGAGCAGTACTTC
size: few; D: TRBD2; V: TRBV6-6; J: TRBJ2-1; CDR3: CASSYEGGPGNEQFF; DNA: TGTGCCAGCAGTTACGAGGGAGGGCCGGGGAATGAGCAGTTCTTC
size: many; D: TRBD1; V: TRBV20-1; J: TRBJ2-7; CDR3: CSVTGQGAKEQYF; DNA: TGCAGTGTAACGGGACAGGGGGCTAAAGAGCAGTACTTC
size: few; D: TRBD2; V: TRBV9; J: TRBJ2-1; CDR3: CASSVASGGANEQFF; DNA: TGTGCCAGCAGCGTAGCTAGCGGGGGGGCGAATGAGCAGTTCTTC
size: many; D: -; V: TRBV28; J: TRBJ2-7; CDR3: CASRDAYEQYF; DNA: TGTGCCAGCAGAGACGCCTACGAGCAGTACTTC
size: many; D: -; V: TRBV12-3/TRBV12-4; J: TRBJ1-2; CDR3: CASGPQLSYGYTF; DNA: TGTGCCAGCGGTCCACAGCTATCCTATGGCTACACCTTC
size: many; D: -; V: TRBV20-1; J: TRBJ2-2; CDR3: CSASLASTTGELFF; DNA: TGCAGTGCTAGTCTGGCTAGCACCACCGGGGAGCTGTTTTTT
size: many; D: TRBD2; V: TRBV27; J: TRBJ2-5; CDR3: CASSTGTSGSYSNSETQYF; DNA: TGTGCCAGCAGTACCGGGACTAGCGGGAGTTATTCTAATTCGGAGACCCAGTACTTC
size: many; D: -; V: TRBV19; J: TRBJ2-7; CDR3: CASSQQRSYEQYF; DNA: TGTGCCAGTAGCCAACAGAGGTCCTACGAGCAGTACTTC